This T cell receptor (beta chain) was documented in a study of Graves' ophthalmopathy and Graves' hyperthyroidism. Study-wide results and limits: Ophthalmopathy progression predictions by the model showed nearly 75% specificity and about 68% sensitivity.

This clonotype has more than one count but fewer than ten. Antigen specificity is unknown. V lost 4 bases and J lost 6; bases outside the gene matches: 5. CDR3 length equals 13 residues. Germline V gives CDR1 LNHDA, CDR2 SQIVND (reference sequence). Amplified material comprised TCR beta CDR3 regions derived from RNA transcripts. The authors performed first-round RT-PCR with HTBI primers and then a second-round multiplex PCR. TCRdb used MiXCR to reprocess the multiplex PCR reads, holding one entry per CDR3 protein. The sample has around 1,200,000 distinct CDR3 sequences; less than 45% are singletons. This chain links TRBV19 with TRBJ1-1; TRBD1 matches at 7 bases. The clonotype was recovered from an adult man with Graves' hyperthyroidism. Source material: peripheral blood or thyroid tissue (not recorded which). The CDR3 nucleotides read TGTGCCAGTAGTAGGGGACAGAAGTCTGAAGCTTTCTTT. Translating gives CASSRGQKSEAFF.